This T cell receptor (beta chain) is drawn from a study of shared clonotypes between healthy human individuals. An even split of each subset's genomic DNA across several immunoSEQ plates was performed. Produced via immunoSEQ multiplex PCR; TCRdb's table is partial and in-frame only. The top ten hold approximately 1.8% of the sample, which has some 630,000 clones, about two thirds seen once. V trimming: 0 bases; J trimming: 2 bases; junction bases outside the gene matches: 7. CDR3 length equals 16 residues. Germline assignment: CDR1 KGHSH and CDR2 LQKENI. The sequenced sample was memory CD4+ T cells sorted from blood. Subset defined: CD45RA-negative fraction. The rearrangement uses TRBV18 and TRBJ2-7; 7 bases are shared with TRBD2. This receptor was identified in a woman under 40 in good health. The CDR3 loop reads CASSPPSGGVTYEQYF. CDR3 sequence (DNA): TGTGCCAGCTCACCACCCTCGGGGGGTGTAACCTACGAGCAGTACTTC.